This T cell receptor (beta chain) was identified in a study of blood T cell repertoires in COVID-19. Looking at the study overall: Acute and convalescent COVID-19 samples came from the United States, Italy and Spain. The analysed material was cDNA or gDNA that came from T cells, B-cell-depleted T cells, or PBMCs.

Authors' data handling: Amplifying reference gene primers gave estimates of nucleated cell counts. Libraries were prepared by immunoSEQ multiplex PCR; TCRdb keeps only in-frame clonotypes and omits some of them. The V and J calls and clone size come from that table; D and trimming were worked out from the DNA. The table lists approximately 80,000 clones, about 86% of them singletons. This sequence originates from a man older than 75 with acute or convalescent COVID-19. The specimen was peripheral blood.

The CDR3 bases are TGTGCCAGCAGCCCCTTGCTAGGGGTCCGTTCCACAGATACGCAGTATTTT. Its protein product is CASSPLLGVRSTDTQYF. The chain couples TRBV9 to TRBJ2-3; tentatively, D is TRBD1 (5 bases). The CDR3 covers 17 residues. Germline V gene sequence: CDR1 SGDLS, CDR2 YYNGEE. Trimming left V 4 bases short and J 2 bases short, with 20 bases between.